What follows are 7 T cell receptor beta chains derived from one specimen sequenced in a study of metastatic and nonmetastatic thyroid tumors. TCRdb reanalyzed the PCR reads with MiXCR. The sample consists of approximately 84,000 clones, 14% to 15% of them appearing once. Ahead of thyroid surgery, no patient had received treatment of any kind. The sequencing input was blood. The source is a female donor with papillary thyroid cancer or a benign thyroid nodule (not recorded which). Some clones in this sample may be carry-over from other donors' samples.

The rearrangement uses TRBV5-1 and TRBJ2-1; tentative D call: TRBD2 (5 bases). Germline assignment: CDR1 SGHRS and CDR2 YFSETQ. Trimming took off 2 bases at V and 6 bases at J, with 24 bases between the two ends. The CDR3 contains 18 residues. CDR3 residues: CASSFDPRVYTMFNEQFF. The CDR3 bases are TGCGCCAGCAGCTTCGACCCGAGGGTATATACCATGTTCAATGAGCAGTTCTTC.

On this clone itself: A single base separates this from a much larger clone, so it may be a read error. V gene TRBV5-1 combines with J gene TRBJ2-7; D is unresolved. The length of the CDR3 is 14 residues. Between the trimmed V and J ends, which lost 8 bases and 0 bases, there was a span of 15 bases. CDR1 SGHRS and CDR2 YFSETQ come from the germline V gene. CDR3 nucleotide sequence: TGCGCCAGAAGCCCCGGTAGGGTCTCCTACGAGCAGTACTTC. It codes for CARSPGRVSYEQYF. The full variable domain, rest sourced from reference TRBV5-1 and TRBJ2-7, is KAGVTQTPRYLIKTRGQQVTLSCSPISGHRSVSWYQQTPGQGLQFLFEYFSETQRNKGNFPGRFSGRQFSNSRSEMNVSTLELGDSALYLCARSPGRVSYEQYFGPGTRLTVT.

This clone was recorded at least ten times. The junction does not match germline at one end; this may be a read error. CDR3 region: CASSEPGGQIFYF. DNA for the CDR3: TGTGCCAGCAGTGAACCAGGGGGACAGATATTTTACTTC. This chain connects TRBV6-1 to TRBJ1-2; TRBD1 aligns across 7 bases. Germline lookup yields CDR1 MNHNS and CDR2 SASEGT. The CDR3 is 13 residues long.

This clone was detected many times. The rearrangement uses TRBV25-1 and TRBJ1-2; D unclear. Trimming removed 7 bases at V and 6 bases at J, with 12 bases between. The CDR3 has 12 amino acids. Germline V gene data show CDR1 as MGHDK and CDR2 as SYGVNS. The CDR3: CASNSGGNGYTF. CDR3 nucleotide sequence: TGTGCCAGCAATTCGGGAGGGAATGGCTACACCTTC.

This clone was observed a few times. The chain links TRBV5-4 to TRBJ2-7; D possibly corresponds to TRBD1 (7 bases). V lost 4 bases and J 6 bases, leaving 20 bases between the germline ends. Germline values: CDR1 SGHNT, CDR2 YYREEE (reference sequence). The CDR3 loop spans 15 amino acids. CDR3 residues: CASSPEGRGKFEQYF. CDR3 DNA: TGTGCCAGCAGCCCGGAGGGCAGGGGGAAATTCGAGCAGTACTTC.

The J gene is TRBJ2-3, the V gene TRBV3-1; 8 bases map to TRBD2. The junction had 5 bases not matched to a gene; V was cut back by 3 bases and J by 0 bases. The CDR3 consists of 16 residues. Germline V lookup: CDR1 LGHDT, CDR2 YNNKEL (reference sequence). CDR3 residues: CASSHFSGASTDTQYF. For the CDR3, the DNA is TGTGCCAGCAGCCATTTTAGCGGGGCGAGCACAGATACGCAGTATTTT.

A remark on this clone: Since a much larger clone is just one base distant, this may be a read error. The CDR3 DNA follows: TGTGCCAGCAGCCAGGGGTATGAAGCTTTCTTT. Its translation is CASSQGYEAFF. This rearrangement joins TRBV3-1 to TRBJ1-1; no clear D gene. V was pared by 3 bases and J by 7 bases, with 6 bases between. From germline, CDR1 is LGHDT and CDR2 YNNKEL (reference sequence). The CDR3 totals 11 residues. Looking up the rest from reference TRBV3-1 and TRBJ1-1 gives the full variable domain: DTAVSQTPKYLVTQMGNDKSIKCEQNLGHDTMYWYKQDSKKFLKIMFSYNNKELIINETVPNRFSPKSPDKAHLNLHINSLELGDSAVYFCASSQGYEAFFGQGTRLTVV.